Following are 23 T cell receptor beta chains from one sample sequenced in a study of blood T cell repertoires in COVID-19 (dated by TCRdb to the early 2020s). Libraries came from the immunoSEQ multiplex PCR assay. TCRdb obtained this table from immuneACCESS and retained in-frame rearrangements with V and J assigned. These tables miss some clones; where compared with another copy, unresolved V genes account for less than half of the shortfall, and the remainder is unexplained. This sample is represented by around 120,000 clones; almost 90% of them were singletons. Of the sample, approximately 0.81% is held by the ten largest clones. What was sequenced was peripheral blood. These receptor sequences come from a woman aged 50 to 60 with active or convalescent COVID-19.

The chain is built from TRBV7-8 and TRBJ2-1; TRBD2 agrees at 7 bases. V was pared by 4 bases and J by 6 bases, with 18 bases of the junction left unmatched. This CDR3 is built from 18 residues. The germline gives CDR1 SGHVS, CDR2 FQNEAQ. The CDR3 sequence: CASSSSKNRVAGGNEQFF. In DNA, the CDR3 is TGTGCCAGCAGCTCCAGTAAAAATCGAGTAGCGGGTGGCAATGAGCAGTTCTTC.

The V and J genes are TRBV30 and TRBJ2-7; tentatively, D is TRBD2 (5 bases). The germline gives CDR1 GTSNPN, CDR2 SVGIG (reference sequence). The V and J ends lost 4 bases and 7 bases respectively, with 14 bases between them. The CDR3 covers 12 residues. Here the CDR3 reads CAWTYSRGEQYF. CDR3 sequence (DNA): TGTGCCTGGACATACTCCCGGGGTGAGCAGTACTTC.

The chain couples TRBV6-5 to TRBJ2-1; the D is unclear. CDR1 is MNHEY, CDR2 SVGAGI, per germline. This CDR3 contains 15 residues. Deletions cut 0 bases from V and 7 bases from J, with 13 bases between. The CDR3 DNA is TGTGCCAGCAGTTACTCTCGAGTACTCCGGAATGAGCAGTTCTTC. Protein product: CASSYSRVLRNEQFF.

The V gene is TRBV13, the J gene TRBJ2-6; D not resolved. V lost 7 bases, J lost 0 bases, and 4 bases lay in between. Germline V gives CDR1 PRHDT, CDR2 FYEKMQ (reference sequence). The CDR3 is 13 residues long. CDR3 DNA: TGTGCCAGCACTCGCTCTGGGGCCAACGTCCTGACTTTC. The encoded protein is CASTRSGANVLTF.

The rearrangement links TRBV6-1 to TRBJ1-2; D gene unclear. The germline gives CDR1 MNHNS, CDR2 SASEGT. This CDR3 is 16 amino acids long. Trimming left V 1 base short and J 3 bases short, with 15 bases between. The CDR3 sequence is CASSEVTIPRDYGYTF. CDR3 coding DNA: TGTGCCAGCAGTGAAGTAACTATACCTCGGGACTATGGCTACACCTTC.

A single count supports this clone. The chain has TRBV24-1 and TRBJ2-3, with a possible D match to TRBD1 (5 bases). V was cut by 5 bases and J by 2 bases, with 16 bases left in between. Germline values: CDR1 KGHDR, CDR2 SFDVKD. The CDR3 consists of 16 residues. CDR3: CATSALGHVTTDTQYF. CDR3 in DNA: TGTGCCACCAGTGCCCTGGGGCATGTCACCACAGATACGCAGTATTTT.

The chain's CDR3 is CARSYRGRDLSGSSYNEQFF. For the CDR3, the DNA is TGTGCCAGAAGCTACAGGGGGCGCGATCTGAGCGGGAGTTCCTACAATGAGCAGTTCTTC. The chain couples TRBV7-5 to TRBJ2-1; the table's TRBD1 call for D was not verified on the DNA. TRBV7-5 is recorded as a pseudogene. CDR3 size: 20 residues.

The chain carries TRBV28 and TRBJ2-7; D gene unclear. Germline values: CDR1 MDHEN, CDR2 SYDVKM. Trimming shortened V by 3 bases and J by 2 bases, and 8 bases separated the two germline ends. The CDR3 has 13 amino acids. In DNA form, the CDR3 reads TGTGCCAGCAGTTTTGTCGGAGCCTACGAGCAGTACTTC. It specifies CASSFVGAYEQYF.

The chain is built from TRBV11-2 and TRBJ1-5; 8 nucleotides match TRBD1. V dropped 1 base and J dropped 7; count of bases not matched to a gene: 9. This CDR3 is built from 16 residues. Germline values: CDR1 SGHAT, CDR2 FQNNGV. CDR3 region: CASSLGVAGGLQPQHF. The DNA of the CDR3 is TGTGCCAGCAGCTTAGGGGTGGCAGGGGGCCTCCAGCCCCAGCATTTT. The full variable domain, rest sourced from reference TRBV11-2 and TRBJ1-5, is EAGVAQSPRYKIIEKRQSVAFWCNPISGHATLYWYQQILGQGPKLLIQFQNNGVVDDSQLPKDRFSAERLKGVDSTLKIQPAKLEDSAVYLCASSLGVAGGLQPQHFGDGTRLSIL.

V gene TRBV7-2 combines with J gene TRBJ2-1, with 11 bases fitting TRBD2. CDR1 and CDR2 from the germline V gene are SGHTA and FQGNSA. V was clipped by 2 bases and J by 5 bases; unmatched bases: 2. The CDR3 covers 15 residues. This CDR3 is CASSLPGLADNEQFF. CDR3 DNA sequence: TGTGCCAGCAGCTTACCGGGACTAGCGGACAATGAGCAGTTCTTC.

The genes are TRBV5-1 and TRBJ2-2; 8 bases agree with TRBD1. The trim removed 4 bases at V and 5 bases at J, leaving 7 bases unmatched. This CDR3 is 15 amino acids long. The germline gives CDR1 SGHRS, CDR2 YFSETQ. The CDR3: CASSRTGGWTGELFF. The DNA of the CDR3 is TGCGCCAGCAGCCGAACAGGGGGTTGGACCGGGGAGCTGTTTTTT.

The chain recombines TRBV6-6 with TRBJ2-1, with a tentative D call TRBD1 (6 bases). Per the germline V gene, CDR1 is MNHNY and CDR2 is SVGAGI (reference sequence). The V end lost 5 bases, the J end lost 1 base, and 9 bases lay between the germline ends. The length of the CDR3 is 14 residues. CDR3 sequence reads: CASSIQGSYNEQFF. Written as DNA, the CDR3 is TGTGCCAGCAGTATTCAGGGGTCCTACAATGAGCAGTTCTTC.

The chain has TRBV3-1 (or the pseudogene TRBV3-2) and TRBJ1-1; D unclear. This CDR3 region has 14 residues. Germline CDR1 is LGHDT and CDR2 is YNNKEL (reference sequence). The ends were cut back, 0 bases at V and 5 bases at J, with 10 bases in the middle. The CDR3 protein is CASSQDRRGTEAFF. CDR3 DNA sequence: TGTGCCAGCAGCCAAGATAGGCGCGGGACTGAAGCTTTCTTT.

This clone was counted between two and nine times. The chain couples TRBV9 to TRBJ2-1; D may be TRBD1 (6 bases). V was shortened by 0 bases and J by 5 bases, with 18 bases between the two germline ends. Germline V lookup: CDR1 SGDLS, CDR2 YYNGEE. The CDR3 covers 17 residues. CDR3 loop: CASSVGFIGEGDNEQFF. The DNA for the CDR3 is TGTGCCAGCAGCGTAGGGTTTATTGGTGAGGGGGACAATGAGCAGTTCTTC.

The CDR3 DNA reads TGTGCCAGCAGTCAGGCTCCCATTTCCTACGAGCAGTACTTC. Translated, it gives CASSQAPISYEQYF. This sequence joins TRBV6-5 and TRBJ2-7; no definite D call. The CDR3 is 14 amino acids. V gave up 5 bases and J gave up 1 base, with 12 bases separating them. Per germline, CDR1 MNHEY and CDR2 SVGAGI.

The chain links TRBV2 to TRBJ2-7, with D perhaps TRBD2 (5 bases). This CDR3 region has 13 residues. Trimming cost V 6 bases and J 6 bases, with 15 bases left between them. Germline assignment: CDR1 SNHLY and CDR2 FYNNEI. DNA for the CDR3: TGTGCCAGCAGACCCGGGCTAGCCGGCGAGCAGTACTTC. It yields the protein CASRPGLAGEQYF.

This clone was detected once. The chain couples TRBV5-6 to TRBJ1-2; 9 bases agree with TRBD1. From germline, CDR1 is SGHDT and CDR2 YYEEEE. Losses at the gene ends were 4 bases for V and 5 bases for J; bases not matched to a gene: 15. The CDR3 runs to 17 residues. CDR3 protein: CASSPYGQGRSRYGYTF. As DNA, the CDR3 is TGTGCCAGCAGCCCCTATGGACAGGGGAGAAGTAGGTATGGCTACACCTTC.

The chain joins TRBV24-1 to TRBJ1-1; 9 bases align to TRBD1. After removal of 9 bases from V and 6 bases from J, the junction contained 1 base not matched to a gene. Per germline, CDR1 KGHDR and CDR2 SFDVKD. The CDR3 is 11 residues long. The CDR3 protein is CATRQGAEAFF. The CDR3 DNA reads TGTGCCACCCGACAGGGGGCTGAAGCTTTCTTT.

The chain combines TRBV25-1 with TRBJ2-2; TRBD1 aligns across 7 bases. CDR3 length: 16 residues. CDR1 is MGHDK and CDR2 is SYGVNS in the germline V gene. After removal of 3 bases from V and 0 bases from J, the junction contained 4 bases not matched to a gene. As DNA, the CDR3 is TGTGCCAGCAGTGAGGGACAGCTGCCGAACACCGGGGAGCTGTTTTTT. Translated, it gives CASSEGQLPNTGELFF.

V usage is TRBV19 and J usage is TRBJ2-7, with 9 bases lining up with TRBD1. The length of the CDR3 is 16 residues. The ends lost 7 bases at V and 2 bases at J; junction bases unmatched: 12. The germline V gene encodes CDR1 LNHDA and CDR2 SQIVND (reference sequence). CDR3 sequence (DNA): TGTGCCAGTACCCCACCGGGCAGGACAGGGGCCTACGAGCAGTACTTC. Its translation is CASTPPGRTGAYEQYF.

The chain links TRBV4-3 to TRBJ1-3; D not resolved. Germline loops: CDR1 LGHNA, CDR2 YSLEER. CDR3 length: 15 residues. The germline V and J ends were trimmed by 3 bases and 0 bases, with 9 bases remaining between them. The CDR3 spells CASSHGMGSGNTIYF. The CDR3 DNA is TGCGCCAGCAGCCACGGGATGGGCTCTGGAAACACCATATATTTT.

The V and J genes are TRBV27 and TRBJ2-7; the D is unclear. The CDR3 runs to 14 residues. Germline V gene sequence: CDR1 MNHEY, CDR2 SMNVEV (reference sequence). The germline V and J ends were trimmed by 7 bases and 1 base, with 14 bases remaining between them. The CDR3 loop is CASMARFTSYEQYF. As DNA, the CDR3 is TGTGCCAGCATGGCGAGGTTCACTTCCTACGAGCAGTACTTC.

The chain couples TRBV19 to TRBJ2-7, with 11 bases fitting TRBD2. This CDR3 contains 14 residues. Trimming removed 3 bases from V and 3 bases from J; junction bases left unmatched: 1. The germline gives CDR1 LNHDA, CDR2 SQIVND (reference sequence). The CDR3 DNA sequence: TGTGCCAGTAGTATGGGACTAGCGGACTACGAGCAGTACTTC. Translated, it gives CASSMGLADYEQYF.